This TCR beta chain comes out of a study of T cells after yellow fever vaccination. MiXCR, run by TCRdb on the 5' RACE reads, gives a single entry per CDR3 protein. The sample contains some 110,000 distinct CDR3 sequences, about 7.8% of which appear only once. With 5 bases removed from V and 1 base from J, the gap between germline ends came to 12 bases. Germline V CDR1 and CDR2: SGDLS, YYNGEE. The CDR3 loop spans 14 amino acids. The table lists this clonotype with many counts. The specimen was CD4+ T cells sorted from PBMCs, collected approximately 47 days after the first yellow fever vaccination. The receptor was isolated from a man aged 18 to 30 who received the YFV17D yellow fever vaccine. The chain joins TRBV9 to TRBJ1-1, with TRBD1 as a possible D gene (5 bases). CDR3 DNA: TGTGCCAGCAGTGGGTACGGGGGGAACACTGAAGCTTTCTTT. Amino acids: CASSGYGGNTEAFF. Full variable domain (outside the CDR3, taken from reference TRBV9 and TRBJ1-1): DSGVTQTPKHLITATGQRVTLRCSPRSGDLSVYWYQQSLDQGLQFLIQYYNGEERAKGNILERFSAQQFPDLHSELNLSSLELGDSALYFCASSGYGGNTEAFFGQGTRLTVV.